The 17 T cell receptor beta chains presented below share a single source sample, sequenced in a study of blood T cell repertoires in COVID-19. This table comes from immunoSEQ multiplex PCR, and its TCRdb copy is limited to in-frame clones, with some not included. Of a few hundred thousand clones listed, under 90% were seen once; the top ten hold around 1.9%. Sample: peripheral blood. These receptors were taken from a woman under 40 with COVID-19, enrolled during active disease.

The chain recombines TRBV3-1 (or the pseudogene TRBV3-2) with TRBJ2-1; D perhaps matches TRBD2 (6 bases). Germline-derived CDR1 and CDR2 are LGHDT and YNNKEL (reference sequence). With 0 bases removed from V and 2 bases from J, the gap between germline ends came to 11 bases. The CDR3 sequence is 16 residues long. The CDR3 spells CASSQDLGGAYNEQFF. The CDR3, as DNA: TGTGCCAGCAGCCAAGATTTGGGAGGAGCCTACAATGAGCAGTTCTTC.

CDR3 region: CASSAGNLNSPLHF. The CDR3 bases are TGTGCCAGCAGTGCAGGGAACCTTAATTCACCCCTCCACTTT. The V call is TRBV2, the J call TRBJ1-6; D is perhaps TRBD1 (5 bases). The V gene lost 4 bases and the J gene lost 6 bases, with 10 bases spanning the gap. The CDR3 loop spans 14 amino acids. Germline V gene sequence: CDR1 SNHLY, CDR2 FYNNEI.

The CDR3 nucleotides read TGTGCCAGCTCAACAAACAGGGGAGGCGACGAGCAGTACGTC. Protein product: CASSTNRGGDEQYV. This chain links TRBV18 with TRBJ2-7, with D possibly TRBD1 on 7 matching bases. Germline loops: CDR1 KGHSH, CDR2 LQKENI. V lost 5 bases, J lost 5 bases, and 16 bases lay in between. This CDR3 comprises 14 residues.

The chain carries TRBV6-6 and TRBJ1-5, with D tentatively TRBD1 (5 bases). This CDR3 spans 14 amino acids. Trimming took 6 bases from V and 6 from J, leaving 15 bases between them. Germline lookup yields CDR1 MNHNY and CDR2 SVGAGI (reference sequence). CDR3 coding DNA: TGTGCCAGCAGCCCTGACAGAATAAGTCAGCCCCAGCATTTT. Its translation is CASSPDRISQPQHF.

The rearrangement links TRBV10-3 to TRBJ1-2, with 11 positions matching TRBD1. Losses at the gene ends were 6 bases for V and 8 bases for J; bases not matched to a gene: 8. This CDR3 has 14 amino acids. CDR1 is ENHRY, CDR2 SYGVKD, per germline. The CDR3 nucleotides read TGTGCCATCAGAGAACCTGGACAGGGGGCCGGCTACACCTTC. It yields the protein CAIREPGQGAGYTF.

This chain connects TRBV19 to TRBJ2-2, with TRBD2 as a possible D gene (6 bases). V was trimmed by 6 bases and J by 6 bases, leaving 14 bases between them. The CDR3 is 14 residues long. CDR1 and CDR2 from the germline V gene are LNHDA and SQIVND (reference sequence). The CDR3 here is CASSLSGGAGELFF. The CDR3 region has the DNA TGTGCCAGTAGCCTCTCCGGCGGGGCCGGGGAGCTGTTTTTT.

V is TRBV6-2 or TRBV6-3 and J is TRBJ1-2; D is undetermined. The CDR3 covers 16 residues. V lost 2 bases and J lost 0, with 13 bases in between. Looked up from germline, CDR1 is MNHEY and CDR2 is SVGEGT. CDR3 sequence reads: CASSYETTHSNYGYTF. The DNA for the CDR3 is TGTGCCAGCAGTTACGAGACGACACATTCTAACTATGGCTACACCTTC.

The CDR3 sequence is CASSLGGLAGAHQYEQYV. The CDR3 nucleotides read TGTGCCAGCAGCTTAGGGGGTCTAGCGGGGGCACACCAATACGAGCAGTACGTC. This sequence joins TRBV7-8 and TRBJ2-7; 10 bases fit TRBD2. Unmatched junction bases numbered 13, after V lost 1 base and J lost 4 bases. The CDR3 sequence is 18 residues long. The germline gives CDR1 SGHVS, CDR2 FQNEAQ.

The V and J genes are TRBV11-3 and TRBJ2-3, with 15 bases identical to TRBD2. This CDR3 contains 16 residues. The ends lost 5 bases at V and 5 bases at J; junction bases unmatched: 5. In germline, CDR1 is SGHNT, CDR2 YENEEA. Written as DNA, the CDR3 is TGTGCCAGCAGCGGCTGGGGACTAGCGGGGGGAGATACGCAGTATTTT. Translating gives CASSGWGLAGGDTQYF.

The CDR3 DNA is TGTGCCATGCGGGGACCCTACGAGCAGTACGTC. It specifies CAMRGPYEQYV. This chain joins TRBV10-3 and TRBJ2-7, with a possible D match to TRBD2 (6 bases). Germline lookup yields CDR1 ENHRY and CDR2 SYGVKD. Trimming pared 9 bases from V and 2 bases from J, leaving 8 bases between. The CDR3 runs 11 residues.

The chain employs TRBV5-1 and TRBJ2-2; weak D call: TRBD1 (6 bases). Looked up from germline, CDR1 is SGHRS and CDR2 is YFSETQ. The CDR3 is 14 amino acids. Trimming pared 4 bases from V and 5 bases from J, leaving 12 bases between. The CDR3 sequence: CASSPGDTTGELFF. The DNA for the CDR3 is TGCGCCAGCAGCCCCGGGGACACTACCGGGGAGCTGTTTTTT.

The chain joins TRBV6-5 to TRBJ1-4; D not resolved. V lost 6 bases to trimming and J lost 8 bases, with 10 bases between them. Germline loops: CDR1 MNHEY, CDR2 SVGAGI. This CDR3 spans 12 amino acids. CDR3 DNA sequence: TGTGCCAGCAGCCGGGATAGCGAAAAACTGTTTTTT. It translates to CASSRDSEKLFF.

The V and J genes are TRBV9 and TRBJ1-2; no definite D call. The CDR3 is 14 amino acids. From germline, CDR1 is SGDLS and CDR2 YYNGEE. V lost 0 bases to trimming and J lost 8 bases, with 14 bases between them. CDR3 residues: CASSVANRGSGYTF. The DNA for the CDR3 is TGTGCCAGCAGCGTAGCGAATCGGGGTTCCGGCTACACCTTC.

The CDR3 sequence: CASSQRDTANYGYTF. DNA of the CDR3: TGCGCCAGCAGCCAACGGGACACCGCTAACTATGGCTACACCTTC. The chain carries TRBV4-1 and TRBJ1-2; weak D call: TRBD1 (6 bases). Trimming cost V 2 bases and J 0 bases, with 10 bases left between them. Per germline, CDR1 MGHRA and CDR2 YSYEKL. The CDR3 runs 15 residues.

The rearrangement joins TRBV7-2 to TRBJ2-1; 9 positions match TRBD2. Per germline, CDR1 SGHTA and CDR2 FQGNSA. The V gene end was trimmed by 1 base and the J gene end by 7 bases; junction bases not matched to a gene: 5. This CDR3 contains 15 residues. CDR3 region: CASSLVAGETNEQFF. The CDR3 DNA follows: TGTGCCAGCAGCTTAGTAGCGGGGGAGACAAATGAGCAGTTCTTC. The variable domain in full, completed from reference TRBV7-2 and TRBJ2-1, reads GAGVSQSPSNKVTEKGKDVELRCDPISGHTALYWYRQSLGQGLEFLIYFQGNSAPDKSGLPSDRFSAERTGGSVSTLTIQRTQQEDSAVYLCASSLVAGETNEQFFGPGTRLTVL.

V is TRBV30 and J is TRBJ1-3, with TRBD1 matching over 8 bases. Trimming cost V 5 bases and J 7 bases; bases outside gene matches: 1. From germline, CDR1 is GTSNPN and CDR2 SVGIG (reference sequence). This CDR3 contains 11 residues. CDR3 in amino acids: CAWRTGNTIYF. The CDR3 DNA follows: TGTGCCTGGCGGACAGGGAACACCATATATTTT.

The CDR3: CASSFRRGTGGEPEAFF. Written as DNA, the CDR3 is TGTGCCAGCAGCTTTCGTCGCGGGACAGGGGGGGAGCCTGAAGCTTTCTTT. This rearrangement joins TRBV5-6 to TRBJ1-1, with 11 bases aligning to TRBD1. Trimming took 2 bases from V and 6 from J; bases not matched to a gene: 12. The CDR3 is made up of 17 amino acids. Germline CDR1 and CDR2: SGHDT and YYEEEE.